This T cell receptor beta chain was sequenced for a study of cytomegalovirus exposure and HLA in healthy donors. About the study: Genotyping of hundreds of donors showed that 80% to 85% belonged to the Caucasian-associated ancestry cluster. Notes on the study in general: As a later analysis showed, a missense DCLRE1C variant was linked to trimming of TCR beta V- and J-genes. Some highly shared sequence variants likely arose as a pipeline artifact.

To note about this clone: What it binds is not known.

The CDR3 length is 21 residues. Germline V lookup: CDR1 WNHNN, CDR2 SYGVQD (reference sequence). Trimming took 6 bases from V and 0 from J; bases not matched to a gene: 15. With 60 Vbeta and 13 Jbeta primers, the PCR was carried out. Produced via immunoSEQ multiplex PCR; TCRdb's table is partial and in-frame only. The table lists approximately 240,000 clones, around four fifths of them singletons. The chain combines TRBV10-1 with TRBJ2-2; 14 bases align to TRBD2. The TCR originated in an older woman in good health and CMV-seropositive. Sequenced sample: PBMCs. CDR3 in amino acids: CASRWTSGRPRPTSNTGELFF. The CDR3 DNA reads as TGCGCCAGCAGATGGACTAGCGGGAGGCCCAGACCAACCTCGAACACCGGGGAGCTGTTTTTT.